This T cell receptor beta chain was found in a study of identical twins. TCRdb re-derived calls from the 5' RACE reads in MiXCR, one entry per CDR3 protein. The table shows fewer than 900,000 distinct CDR3 sequences, with roughly 20% occurring only once. The CDR3 length is 12 residues. Germline V gives CDR1 DFQATT, CDR2 SNEGSKA (reference sequence). The V end lost 0 bases, the J end lost 5 bases, and 7 bases lay between the germline ends. Whole-study findings and limits: Cord blood beta clonotypes present at high abundance carried fewer insertions; no such pattern appeared in memory repertoires.

This clonotype turned up a few times. Antigen specificity is unknown. These same data were also listed under a study on T cells expressing NK-cell markers. That work states: Among several donors, these clonotypes also ranked first in the CD3+CD56-NKG2C+ fraction. Whether the expanded NKG2C+ T cell clones recognized HCMV remained unclear.

The specimen was PBMCs. The chain employs TRBV20-1 and TRBJ2-5; the D is unclear. This TCR derives from a woman under 30 in good health. The CDR3 sequence: CSARDKVETQYF. DNA of the CDR3: TGCAGTGCTAGAGATAAGGTCGAGACCCAGTACTTC.